The T cell receptor beta chain described here comes from a study of identical twins. The study's findings and limits: Insertions were reduced in abundant cord blood beta clonotypes but not in memory repertoires. The authors drew conclusions from cross-sectional statistical analysis rather than following the same donors.

All donors were healthy Caucasians. V lost 1 base and J lost 4, with 13 bases in between. CDR3 size: 16 residues. Germline assignment: CDR1 ENHRY and CDR2 SYGVKD. Template switching added a universal primer site, and cDNA bore unique molecular identifiers. TCRdb used MiXCR to reprocess the 5' RACE reads, holding one entry per CDR3 protein. The sample lists under 350,000 distinct CDR3 sequences; 8.5% to 9.5% were seen once. This clonotype was counted at least ten times. Antigen unknown. The sample was also reused in another study, on yellow fever vaccine responses in identical twins.

J is TRBJ2-2 and V is TRBV10-3; D is possibly TRBD1 (7 bases). Sequencing was performed on CD8+ T cells sorted from blood. The sequence was collected from a woman aged 18-29 years in good health. The CDR3 sequence: CAISEWGDSTTGELFF. For the CDR3, the DNA is TGTGCCATCAGTGAGTGGGGGGACAGTACCACCGGGGAGCTGTTTTTT.